This T cell receptor beta chain was sequenced in a study of shared clonotypes between healthy human individuals. Repertoires were generated with immunoSEQ multiplex PCR, while TCRdb's copy carries only in-frame clones and drops some. The table records approximately 2,000,000 clones, just over 90% of them present only once. Naive CD8 cells, CD45RO-negative and positively selected for CCR7, excluded terminally differentiated effector memory CD45RA+ cells. General study findings and limits: Researchers found naive subsets generally carried larger estimated richness than memory subsets.

Germline lookup yields CDR1 PRHDT and CDR2 FYEKMQ (reference sequence). The V gene lost 5 bases and the J gene lost 1 base, with 11 bases spanning the gap. The CDR3 runs 14 residues. Worth noting for this clone: As yet, its antigen is unknown.

Sequenced material: naive CD8+ T cells from PBMCs. The chain carries TRBV13 and TRBJ2-5; maybe TRBD1 (6 bases). This sequence was found in a young man in good health. Some clones in this sample may be carry-over from other donors' samples. CDR3 sequence reads: CASSRRGGQETQYF. The CDR3 DNA is TGTGCCAGCAGCCGCAGAGGGGGCCAAGAGACCCAGTACTTC.